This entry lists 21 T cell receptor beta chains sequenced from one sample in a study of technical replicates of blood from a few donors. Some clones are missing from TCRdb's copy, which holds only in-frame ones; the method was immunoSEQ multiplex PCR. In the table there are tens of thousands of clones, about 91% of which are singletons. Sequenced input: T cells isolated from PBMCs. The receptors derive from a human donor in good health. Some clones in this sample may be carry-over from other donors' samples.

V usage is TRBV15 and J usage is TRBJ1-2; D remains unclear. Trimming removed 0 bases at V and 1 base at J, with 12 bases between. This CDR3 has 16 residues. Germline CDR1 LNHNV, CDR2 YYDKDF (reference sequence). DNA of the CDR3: TGTGCCACCAGCAGAGATTGGTCAGACTTTAACTATGGCTACACCTTC. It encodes CATSRDWSDFNYGYTF.

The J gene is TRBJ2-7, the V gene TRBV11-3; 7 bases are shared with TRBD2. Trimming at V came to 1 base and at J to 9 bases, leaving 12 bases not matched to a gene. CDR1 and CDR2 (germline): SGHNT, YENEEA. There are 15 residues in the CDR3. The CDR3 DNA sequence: TGTGCCAGCAGCTTAGCCCGAGGGGCGGGAGTATTGCAGTACTTC. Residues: CASSLARGAGVLQYF.

The CDR3 loop is CASSLGVRKETQYF. The CDR3 DNA is TGTGCCAGCAGTTTAGGGGTCCGGAAAGAGACCCAGTACTTC. The chain recombines TRBV6-6 with TRBJ2-5; D might be TRBD1 (5 bases). V lost 4 bases and J lost 3, with 12 bases in between. Germline CDR1 is MNHNY and CDR2 is SVGAGI (reference sequence). This CDR3 is built from 14 residues.

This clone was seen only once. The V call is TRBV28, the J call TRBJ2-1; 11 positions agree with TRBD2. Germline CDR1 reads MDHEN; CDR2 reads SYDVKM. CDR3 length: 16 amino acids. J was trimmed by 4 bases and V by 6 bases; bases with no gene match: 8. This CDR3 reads CASSPPGLADYNEQFF. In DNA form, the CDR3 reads TGTGCCAGCAGCCCGCCGGGACTAGCGGATTACAATGAGCAGTTCTTC.

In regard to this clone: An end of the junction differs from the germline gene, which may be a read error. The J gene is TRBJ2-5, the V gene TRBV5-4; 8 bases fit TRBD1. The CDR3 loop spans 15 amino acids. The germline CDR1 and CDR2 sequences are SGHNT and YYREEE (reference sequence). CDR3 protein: CASSLGQALQETQYF. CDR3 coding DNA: TGCGCCAGCAGCCTGGGACAGGCCCTCCAAGAGACCCAGTACTTC.

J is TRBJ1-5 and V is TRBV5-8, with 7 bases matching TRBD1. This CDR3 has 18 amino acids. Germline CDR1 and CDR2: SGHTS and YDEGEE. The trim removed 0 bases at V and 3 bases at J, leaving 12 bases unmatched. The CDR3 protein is CASSLEGQFLRDNQPQHF. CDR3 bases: TGTGCCAGCAGCTTGGAGGGACAGTTTCTACGGGACAATCAGCCCCAGCATTTT.

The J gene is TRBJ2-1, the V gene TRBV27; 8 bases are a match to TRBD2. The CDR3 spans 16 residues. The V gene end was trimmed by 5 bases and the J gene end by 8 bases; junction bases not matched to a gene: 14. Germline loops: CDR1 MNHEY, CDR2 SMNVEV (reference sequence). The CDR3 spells CASSAISGGPEYEQFF. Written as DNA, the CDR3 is TGTGCCAGCAGTGCAATTTCGGGAGGGCCTGAGTATGAGCAGTTCTTC.

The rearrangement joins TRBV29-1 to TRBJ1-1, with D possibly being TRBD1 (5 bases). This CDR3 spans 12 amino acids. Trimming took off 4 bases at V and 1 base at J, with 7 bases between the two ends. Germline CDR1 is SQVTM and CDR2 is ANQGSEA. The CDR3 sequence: CSVVGGNTEAFF. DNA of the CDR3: TGCAGCGTTGTGGGGGGGAACACTGAAGCTTTCTTT.

For the CDR3, the DNA is TGTGCCATCAGTGACGGCAGGAGGAAAGCTTTCTTT. This translates into CAISDGRRKAFF. V gene TRBV10-3 combines with J gene TRBJ1-1; D call uncertain. Trimming left V 3 bases short and J 9 bases short, with 11 bases between. Germline loops: CDR1 ENHRY, CDR2 SYGVKD. The CDR3 spans 12 residues.

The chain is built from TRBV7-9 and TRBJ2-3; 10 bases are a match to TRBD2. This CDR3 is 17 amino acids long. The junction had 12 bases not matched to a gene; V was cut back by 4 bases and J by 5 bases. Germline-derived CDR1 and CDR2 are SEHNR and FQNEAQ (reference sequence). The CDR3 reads CASSSHRLSGGGDTQYF. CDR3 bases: TGTGCCAGCAGCTCTCACCGCTTAAGCGGGGGGGGAGATACGCAGTATTTT.

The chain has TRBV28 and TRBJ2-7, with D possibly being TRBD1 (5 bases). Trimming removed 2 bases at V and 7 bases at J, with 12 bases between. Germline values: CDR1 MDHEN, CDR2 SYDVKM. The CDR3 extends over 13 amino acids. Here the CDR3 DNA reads TGTGCCAGCAGTTTAGACAGCTCTTGGGAGCAGTACTTC. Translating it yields CASSLDSSWEQYF.

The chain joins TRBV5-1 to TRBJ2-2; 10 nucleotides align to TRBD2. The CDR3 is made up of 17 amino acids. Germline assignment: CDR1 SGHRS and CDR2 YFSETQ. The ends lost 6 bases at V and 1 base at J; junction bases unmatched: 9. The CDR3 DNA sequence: TGCGCCAGCATTACTGGGATAGCGGGAGGGAACACCGGGGAGCTGTTTTTT. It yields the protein CASITGIAGGNTGELFF.

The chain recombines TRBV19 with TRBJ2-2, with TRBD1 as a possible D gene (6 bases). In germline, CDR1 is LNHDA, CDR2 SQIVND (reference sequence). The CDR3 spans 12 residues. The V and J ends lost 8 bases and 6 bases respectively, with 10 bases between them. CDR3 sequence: CASRKGAGELFF. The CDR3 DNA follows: TGTGCCAGTCGCAAGGGGGCCGGGGAGCTGTTTTTT. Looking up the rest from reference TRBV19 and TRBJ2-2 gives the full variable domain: DGGITQSPKYLFRKEGQNVTLSCEQNLNHDAMYWYRQDPGQGLRLIYYSQIVNDFQKGDIAEGYSVSREKKESFPLTVTSAQKNPTAFYLCASRKGAGELFFGEGSRLTVL.

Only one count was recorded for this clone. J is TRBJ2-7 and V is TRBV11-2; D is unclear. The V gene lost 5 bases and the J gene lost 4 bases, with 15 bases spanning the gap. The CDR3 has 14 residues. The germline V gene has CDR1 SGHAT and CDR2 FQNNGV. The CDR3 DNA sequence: TGTGCCAGCAGCCCGAGGTCTCCTGTGTACGAGCAGTACTTC. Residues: CASSPRSPVYEQYF.

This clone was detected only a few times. Written as DNA, the CDR3 is TGCGCCAGCAGCTTAGGACAGCCTAACACTGAAGCTTTCTTT. This sequence encodes CASSLGQPNTEAFF. This chain joins TRBV5-1 and TRBJ1-1, with D possibly matching TRBD1 (6 bases). Germline V gives CDR1 SGHRS, CDR2 YFSETQ. CDR3 length: 14 amino acids. Trimming pared 2 bases from V and 2 bases from J, leaving 10 bases between.

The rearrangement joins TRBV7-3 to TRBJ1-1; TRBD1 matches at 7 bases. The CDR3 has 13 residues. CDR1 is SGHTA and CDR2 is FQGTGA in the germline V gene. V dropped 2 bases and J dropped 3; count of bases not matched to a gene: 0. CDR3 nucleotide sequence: TGTGCCAGCAGCTTACAGGGGGACACTGAAGCTTTCTTT. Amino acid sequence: CASSLQGDTEAFF. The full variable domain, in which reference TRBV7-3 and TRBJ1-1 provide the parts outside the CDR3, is GAGVSQTPSNKVTEKGKYVELRCDPISGHTALYWYRQSLGQGPEFLIYFQGTGAADDSGLPNDRFFAVRPEGSVSTLKIQRTERGDSAVYLCASSLQGDTEAFFGQGTRLTVV.

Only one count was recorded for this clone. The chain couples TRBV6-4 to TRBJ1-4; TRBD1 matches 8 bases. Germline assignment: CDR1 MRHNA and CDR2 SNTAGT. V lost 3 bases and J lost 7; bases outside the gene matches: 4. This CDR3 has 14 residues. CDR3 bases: TGTGCCAGCAGTGATAGCAGGGGGCTTGAAAAACTGTTTTTT. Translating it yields CASSDSRGLEKLFF.

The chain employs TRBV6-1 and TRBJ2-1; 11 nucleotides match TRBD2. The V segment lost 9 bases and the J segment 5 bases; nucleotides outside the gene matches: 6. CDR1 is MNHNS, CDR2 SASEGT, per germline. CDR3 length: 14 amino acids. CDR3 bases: TGTGCCAGTTCCGGGACTAGCGGCCACAATGAGCAGTTCTTC. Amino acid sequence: CASSGTSGHNEQFF.

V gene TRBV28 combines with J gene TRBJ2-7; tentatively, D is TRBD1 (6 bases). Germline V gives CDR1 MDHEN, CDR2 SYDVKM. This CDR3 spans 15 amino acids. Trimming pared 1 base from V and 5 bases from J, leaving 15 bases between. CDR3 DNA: TGTGCCAGCAGTTTATTAGGGGGAGTAATCCACGAGCAGTACTTC. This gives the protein CASSLLGGVIHEQYF.

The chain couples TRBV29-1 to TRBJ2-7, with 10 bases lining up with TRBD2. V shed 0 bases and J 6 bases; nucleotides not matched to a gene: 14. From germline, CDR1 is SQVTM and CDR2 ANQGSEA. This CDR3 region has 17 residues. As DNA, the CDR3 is TGCAGCGTTGAAGATCATGGACTAGCGGCCGACCTCTTCGAGCAGTACTTC. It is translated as CSVEDHGLAADLFEQYF.

The CDR3 spells CASSIGTGDGYTF. CDR3 coding DNA: TGTGCCAGTAGTATAGGGACAGGGGATGGCTACACCTTC. V and J are TRBV19 and TRBJ1-2, with 9 nucleotides matching TRBD1. Germline V gives CDR1 LNHDA, CDR2 SQIVND (reference sequence). The CDR3 consists of 13 residues. Trimming removed 1 base from V and 6 bases from J; junction bases left unmatched: 0. The full variable domain, its missing parts supplied by reference TRBV19 and TRBJ1-2, is DGGITQSPKYLFRKEGQNVTLSCEQNLNHDAMYWYRQDPGQGLRLIYYSQIVNDFQKGDIAEGYSVSREKKESFPLTVTSAQKNPTAFYLCASSIGTGDGYTFGSGTRLTVV.